In its sample, the clone carrying this TCR beta chain is medium-sized. The antigen is not known. The CDR3 extends over 14 amino acids. The V end lost 6 bases, the J end lost 5 bases, and 17 bases lay between the germline ends. Germline V gene data show CDR1 as MNHEY and CDR2 as SVGEGT. The data were taken from a study of metastatic and nonmetastatic thyroid tumors. Study overall: Samples came from malignant and benign thyroid patients, and repertoires were compared across blood and tumor or nodule tissue.

Findings of the study overall: Significantly greater TCR beta diversity was reportedly found in malignant thyroid tumors than in benign nodules (in blood and tumor).

Every patient was untreated before thyroid surgery. TCRdb called clones again from the PCR reads with MiXCR. The sample consists of about 93,000 clones, about an eighth of them appearing once. Sequences were obtained from blood. The rearrangement joins TRBV6-2 or TRBV6-3 to TRBJ2-7; either TRBD1 or TRBD2 may fit D (5 bases each). This TCR derives from a female donor with papillary thyroid cancer or a benign thyroid nodule (not recorded which). Some clones in this sample may be carry-over from other donors' samples. CDR3 nucleotides: TGTGCCAGCAGCCAGGTGGGACCAGTCGACGAGCAGTACTTC. Translation: CASSQVGPVDEQYF.